One sample yielded the 27 T cell receptor beta chains listed below, sequenced in a study of shared clonotypes between healthy human individuals. The assay was immunoSEQ multiplex PCR, and TCRdb's table has in-frame clones only and misses some. This table holds 950,000 to 1,300,000 clones, approximately 76% found once. Sequencing used memory CD4+ T cells sorted from blood. Subset reported: CD45RA-negative fraction. Source of these receptors: a man younger than 35 in good health.

As concerns this clone: This may be a read error, as it is one base from a much larger clone. Within the sample, other DNA sequences also encode this same CDR3. This chain connects TRBV4-1 to TRBJ2-7, with D possibly TRBD2 on 5 matching bases. This CDR3 has 16 residues. Looked up from germline, CDR1 is MGHRA and CDR2 is YSYEKL. This CDR3 reads CASSQGFRGISYEQYF. CDR3 nucleotide sequence: TGCGCCAGTAGCCAAGGGTTTCGAGGGATCTCCTACGAGCAGTACTTC.

This chain uses TRBV6-1 with TRBJ2-7; D perhaps matches TRBD2 (5 bases). This CDR3 is built from 14 residues. Trimming removed 1 base from V and 4 bases from J, with 11 bases in between. The V gene's germline CDR1 is MNHNS and CDR2 SASEGT. In nucleotides, the CDR3 is TGTGCCAGCAGTGAAGGTCCAGGCGGGTACGAGCAGTACTTC. Encoded protein: CASSEGPGGYEQYF.

This chain connects TRBV9 to TRBJ2-6; D unclear. V lost 0 bases and J lost 1, with 8 bases in between. Germline CDR1 is SGDLS and CDR2 is YYNGEE. This CDR3 contains 16 residues. Written as DNA, the CDR3 is TGTGCCAGCAGCGTAGGGTTAAGGTCTGGGGCCAACGTCCTGACTTTC. The encoded protein is CASSVGLRSGANVLTF.

The chain links TRBV27 to TRBJ1-4; maybe TRBD1 (5 bases). Germline V gene lookup returns CDR1 MNHEY and CDR2 SMNVEV (reference sequence). The CDR3 sequence is 15 residues long. Deletions cut 2 bases from V and 6 bases from J, with 13 bases between. The CDR3 spells CASSLGDRGDEKLFF. The CDR3 DNA reads as TGTGCCAGCAGTTTAGGCGACAGAGGGGATGAAAAACTGTTTTTT.

The V and J genes are TRBV11-2 and TRBJ2-1; perhaps D is TRBD1 or TRBD2 (5 bases each). V lost 5 bases and J 15 bases, leaving 17 bases between the germline ends. CDR1 is SGHAT and CDR2 is FQNNGV in the germline V gene. This CDR3 region has 12 residues. The CDR3 DNA follows: TGTGCCAGCAGCCCCGGGGCAGGGTCCCGGTTCTTC. Its translation: CASSPGAGSRFF. The entire variable domain, with the rest obtained from reference TRBV11-2 and TRBJ2-1, is as follows: EAGVAQSPRYKIIEKRQSVAFWCNPISGHATLYWYQQILGQGPKLLIQFQNNGVVDDSQLPKDRFSAERLKGVDSTLKIQPAKLEDSAVYLCASSPGAGSRFFGPGTRLTVL.

V and J are TRBV9 and TRBJ2-2; the match to TRBD2 covers 10 bases. The CDR3 extends over 16 amino acids. Germline V gives CDR1 SGDLS, CDR2 YYNGEE. With V trimmed by 4 bases and J by 1 base, 4 bases remained unmatched. CDR3 DNA sequence: TGTGCCAGCAGCCTAAGACTAGCGGGGAACACCGGGGAGCTGTTTTTT. It codes for CASSLRLAGNTGELFF.

This rearrangement joins TRBV11-2 to TRBJ2-5; tentatively, D is TRBD1 (6 bases). The CDR3 runs to 13 residues. Germline V lookup: CDR1 SGHAT, CDR2 FQNNGV. V lost 7 bases to trimming and J lost 1 base, with 10 bases between them. The CDR3 DNA follows: TGTGCCAGCACCACAGGGCTCCAAGAGACCCAGTACTTC. Translated: CASTTGLQETQYF.

The sample holds one count of this clone. The chain employs TRBV5-5 and TRBJ2-5; D may correspond to TRBD1 or TRBD2 (5 bases each). Trimming pared 1 base from V and 5 bases from J, leaving 12 bases between. CDR1 SGHKS and CDR2 YYEKEE come from the germline V gene (reference sequence). There are 14 residues in the CDR3. The CDR3 sequence: CASSLIGGRETQYF. The CDR3 region has the DNA TGTGCCAGCAGCTTGATTGGGGGAAGGGAGACCCAGTACTTC.

This chain uses TRBV27 with TRBJ1-2; the D gene is possibly TRBD1 (5 bases). Germline lookup yields CDR1 MNHEY and CDR2 SMNVEV (reference sequence). Trimming removed 5 bases from V and 7 bases from J, with 11 bases in between. The CDR3 is made up of 12 amino acids. The CDR3 DNA sequence: TGTGCCAGCAGTACTAGGGGTTTTGGCTACACCTTC. Translation: CASSTRGFGYTF.

V is TRBV5-1 and J is TRBJ1-2; 9 bases are a match to TRBD1. This CDR3 contains 13 residues. V lost 4 bases and J lost 6; bases outside the gene matches: 4. Germline-derived CDR1 and CDR2 are SGHRS and YFSETQ. The CDR3 here is CASSQRQGDGYTF. The CDR3 DNA sequence: TGCGCCAGCAGCCAAAGACAGGGGGATGGCTACACCTTC.

This chain connects TRBV5-6 to TRBJ2-7, with a possible D match to TRBD2 (6 bases). Between the trimmed V and J ends, which lost 4 bases and 6 bases, there was a span of 23 bases. CDR1 is SGHDT and CDR2 is YYEEEE in the germline V gene. This CDR3 region has 16 residues. The CDR3 loop is CASSLGGIGAPREQYF. The CDR3 DNA is TGTGCCAGCAGCCTGGGGGGTATAGGGGCCCCCCGCGAGCAGTACTTC.

This clone was seen many times. The chain employs TRBV5-1 and TRBJ2-3; 9 bases line up with TRBD2. The CDR3 is 20 residues long. J was trimmed by 1 base and V by 3 bases; bases with no gene match: 18. The germline gives CDR1 SGHRS, CDR2 YFSETQ. DNA of the CDR3: TGCGCCAGCAGCTACTACTTGCCGGGACTAGCCCCGAAGGGCACAGATACGCAGTATTTT. This encodes CASSYYLPGLAPKGTDTQYF.

V is TRBV10-3 and J is TRBJ1-4; no clear D gene. The ends were cut back, 0 bases at V and 3 bases at J, with 8 bases in the middle. From germline, CDR1 is ENHRY and CDR2 SYGVKD. CDR3 size: 15 residues. CDR3 DNA: TGTGCCATCAGTGAGTCTTTGACCTCTAATGAAAAACTGTTTTTT. It yields the protein CAISESLTSNEKLFF.

This chain uses TRBV6-1 with TRBJ2-3, with 10 bases aligning to TRBD2. The V and J ends lost 2 bases and 2 bases, in that order; junction bases with no gene match: 4. This CDR3 is 16 amino acids long. The germline gives CDR1 MNHNS, CDR2 SASEGT. The CDR3 DNA follows: TGTGCCAGCAGTGAACTAGCGGGGGTAAACACAGATACGCAGTATTTT. Protein sequence: CASSELAGVNTDTQYF.

The gene calls are TRBV6-5 and TRBJ2-3; D gene uncertain. The CDR3 sequence is 12 residues long. Germline V lookup: CDR1 MNHEY, CDR2 SVGAGI. Trimming stripped 4 bases from V and 3 bases from J, with 5 bases between. CDR3 coding DNA: TGTGCCAGCAGTTCCAAGACAGATACGCAGTATTTT. Amino acids: CASSSKTDTQYF.

The chain carries TRBV5-6 and TRBJ1-5; a weak D match, TRBD1 (5 bases). The CDR3 runs to 14 residues. V lost 2 bases, J lost 3 bases, and 9 bases lay in between. The V gene's germline CDR1 is SGHDT and CDR2 YYEEEE. In DNA, the CDR3 is TGTGCCAGCAGCTTTCAAGGGGTCAATCAGCCCCAGCATTTT. Its translation: CASSFQGVNQPQHF. Supplemented by reference TRBV5-6 and TRBJ1-5, the full variable domain reads DAGVTQSPTHLIKTRGQQVTLRCSPKSGHDTVSWYQQALGQGPQFIFQYYEEEERQRGNFPDRFSGHQFPNYSSELNVNALLLGDSALYLCASSFQGVNQPQHFGDGTRLSIL.

J is TRBJ2-1 and V is TRBV9; 11 bases agree with TRBD2. Trimming removed 3 bases from V and 9 bases from J; junction bases left unmatched: 8. Looked up from germline, CDR1 is SGDLS and CDR2 is YYNGEE. CDR3 size: 15 residues. The CDR3 sequence is CASSAGLAEAVEQFF. CDR3 nucleotides: TGTGCCAGCAGCGCGGGACTAGCGGAAGCAGTTGAGCAGTTCTTC.

The chain is built from TRBV28 and TRBJ2-7; D not certain. CDR1 is MDHEN, CDR2 SYDVKM, per germline. The V end lost 9 bases, the J end lost 0 bases, and 12 bases lay between the germline ends. This CDR3 region has 13 residues. In DNA, the CDR3 is TGTGCCAGAAAGGTCTGGAGCTCCTACGAGCAGTACTTC. It yields the protein CARKVWSSYEQYF.

The CDR3 region has the DNA TGTGCCAGCAGTGACGGGAATTCCTACTCCAATGAGCAGTTCTTC. Protein: CASSDGNSYSNEQFF. This chain links TRBV2 with TRBJ2-1, with a weak D call TRBD2 (5 bases). From germline, CDR1 is SNHLY and CDR2 FYNNEI. CDR3 size: 15 residues. Trimming shortened V by 3 bases and J by 6 bases, and 15 bases separated the two germline ends.

This chain joins TRBV5-1 and TRBJ1-1; possibly TRBD1 for D (5 bases). The CDR3 spans 14 residues. CDR1 and CDR2 from the germline V gene are SGHRS and YFSETQ. Trimming pared 5 bases from V and 10 bases from J, leaving 21 bases between. In DNA form, the CDR3 reads TGCGCCAGCAGTAAAGACAGTTCCGCGGGAGTAGCTTTCTTT. This translates into CASSKDSSAGVAFF.

The rearrangement links TRBV28 to TRBJ2-5, with TRBD1 identical over 8 bases. There are 15 residues in the CDR3. Trimming at V came to 6 bases and at J to 5 bases, leaving 11 bases not matched to a gene. CDR1 MDHEN and CDR2 SYDVKM come from the germline V gene. CDR3 residues: CASRTSKAGGETQYF. As DNA, the CDR3 is TGTGCCAGCAGAACCTCCAAAGCAGGGGGCGAGACCCAGTACTTC.

The chain recombines TRBV18 with TRBJ1-1; 7 bases align to TRBD1. The CDR3 is 12 residues long. Germline CDR1 reads KGHSH; CDR2 reads LQKENI. V lost 4 bases to trimming and J lost 7 bases; unmatched junction nucleotides: 3. CDR3 sequence (DNA): TGTGCCAGCTCACGGGACAGAAATGAAGCTTTCTTT. The encoded protein is CASSRDRNEAFF.

V is TRBV27 and J is TRBJ1-1, with unresolved D. The CDR3 extends over 15 amino acids. Trimming took off 5 bases at V and 0 bases at J, with 13 bases between the two ends. Germline loops: CDR1 MNHEY, CDR2 SMNVEV (reference sequence). CDR3 loop: CASSNRPTVNTEAFF. DNA for the CDR3: TGTGCCAGCAGTAACCGGCCTACAGTGAACACTGAAGCTTTCTTT.

The V call is TRBV22-1, the J call TRBJ1-3; the table's D call TRBD1 went unverified against the DNA. TRBV22-1 is a recognized pseudogene. The CDR3 has 18 amino acids. As DNA, the CDR3 is TGTCCTGGGAGCGCACAGGGGGTGGCTCGGAGCTCTGGAAACACCATATATTTT. This codes for CPGSAQGVARSSGNTIYF.

This sequence joins TRBV19 and TRBJ2-1, with 8 bases matching TRBD1. V trimming: 5 bases; J trimming: 2 bases; junction bases outside the gene matches: 5. This CDR3 is 15 amino acids long. Germline lookup yields CDR1 LNHDA and CDR2 SQIVND (reference sequence). The CDR3 DNA follows: TGTGCCAGTAGTCGACAGGGGATCCCCTACAATGAGCAGTTCTTC. As protein: CASSRQGIPYNEQFF.

This clone showed up just once. The genes are TRBV19 and TRBJ2-1, with a tentative D call TRBD2 (5 bases). The CDR3 spans 15 residues. Trimming pared 6 bases from V and 3 bases from J, leaving 15 bases between. The germline V gene has CDR1 LNHDA and CDR2 SQIVND (reference sequence). In DNA, the CDR3 is TGTGCCAGTAGCACCGTTGAGGGTTACTACAATGAGCAGTTCTTC. It specifies CASSTVEGYYNEQFF.

This chain links TRBV21-1 with TRBJ1-6; the table's D call, TRBD1, has no DNA check behind it. TRBV21-1 is a listed pseudogene. The CDR3 is 16 residues long. The CDR3 sequence is CASSNGTGEEDSPLHF. In DNA form, the CDR3 reads TGTGCCAGCAGCAATGGGACAGGGGAGGAGGATTCACCCCTCCACTTT.